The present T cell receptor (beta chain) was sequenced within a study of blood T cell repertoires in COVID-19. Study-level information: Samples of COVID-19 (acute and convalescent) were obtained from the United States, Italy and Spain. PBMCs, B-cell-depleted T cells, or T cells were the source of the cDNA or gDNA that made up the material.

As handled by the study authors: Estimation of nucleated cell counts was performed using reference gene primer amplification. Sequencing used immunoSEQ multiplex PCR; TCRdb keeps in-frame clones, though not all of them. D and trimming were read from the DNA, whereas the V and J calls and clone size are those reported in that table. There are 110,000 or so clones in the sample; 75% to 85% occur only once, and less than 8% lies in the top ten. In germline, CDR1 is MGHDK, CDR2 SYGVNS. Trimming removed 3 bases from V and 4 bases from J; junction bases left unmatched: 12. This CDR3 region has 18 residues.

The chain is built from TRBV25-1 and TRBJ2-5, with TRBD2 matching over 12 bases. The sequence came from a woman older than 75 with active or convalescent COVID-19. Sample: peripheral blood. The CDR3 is CASSDGTSGWGSGETQYF. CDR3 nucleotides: TGTGCCAGCAGTGATGGGACTAGCGGGTGGGGCAGCGGAGAGACCCAGTACTTC.